These T cell receptor beta chains were read from a single sample in a study of OX40 agonist ivuxolimab in advanced cancers. The data were produced by immunoSEQ multiplex PCR, yet TCRdb's version contains in-frame clones alone and is incomplete. Of about 75,000 clones listed, 90% were seen once; the top ten hold about 0.35%. The input for sequencing was CD4+ or CD8+ T cells sorted from blood, taken in a trial of the OX40 agonist ivuxolimab. The receptors originated from an adult with an advanced solid tumor such as melanoma, head and neck, liver or kidney cancer. Each CDR3 is given with its conserved first and last residue. D genes are given only for firm matches. Rows may omit the clone size; those that give it use once, few, many or a size class.

TRBV30	NA	TRBD2	TRBJ2-2	CAWGTSGTGELFF	TGTGCCTGGGGGACTAGCGGCACCGGGGAGCTGTTTTTT
TRBV28	NA	TRBD2	TRBJ2-1	CASSIPGLAGFNNEQFF	TGTGCCAGCAGCATCCCGGGACTAGCGGGATTCAACAATGAGCAGTTCTTC
TRBV30	once	TRBD2	TRBJ2-2	CAWTRLAGPTGELFF	TGTGCCTGGACCCGACTAGCGGGGCCCACCGGGGAGCTGTTTTTT
TRBV19	NA	NA	TRBJ2-5	CASSSQGETQYF	TGTGCCAGTAGTTCACAGGGAGAGACCCAGTACTTC
TRBV27	once	TRBD1	TRBJ2-7	CASRSLGTGAGEQYF	TGTGCCAGCAGGTCTTTGGGGACAGGGGCTGGCGAGCAGTACTTC
TRBV21-1	once	NA	TRBJ1-2	CASSKEVGLLGYTF	TGTGCCAGCAGCAAAGAGGTGGGGCTACTTGGCTACACCTTC
TRBV6-5	NA	NA	TRBJ2-5	CASSYYRGQETQYF	TGTGCCAGCAGTTACTACCGGGGTCAAGAGACCCAGTACTTC
TRBV6-5	NA	TRBD2	TRBJ2-1	CASSYQLAGPNEQFF	TGTGCCAGCAGTTACCAGCTAGCGGGCCCAAATGAGCAGTTCTTC
TRBV9	NA	NA	TRBJ1-5	CASSVAPDSNQPQHF	TGTGCCAGCAGCGTAGCCCCAGATAGCAATCAGCCCCAGCATTTT
TRBV25-1	NA	NA	TRBJ1-2	CASSESYREGYGYTF	TGTGCCAGCAGTGAAAGCTACCGAGAGGGATATGGCTACACCTTC
TRBV29-1	NA	TRBD2	TRBJ2-3	CSATGGGRGTDTQYF	TGCAGCGCGACGGGCGGGGGGAGAGGGACAGATACGCAGTATTTT
TRBV11-2	NA	TRBD2	TRBJ2-7	CASSFGTSQSYEQYF	TGTGCCAGCAGCTTTGGGACTAGCCAGTCCTACGAGCAGTACTTC
TRBV6-6	NA	NA	TRBJ1-5	CAGGNGFSNQPQHF	TGTGCCGGGGGGAATGGATTTAGCAATCAGCCCCAGCATTTT
TRBV5-1	NA	NA	TRBJ2-1	CASSFGRPGDEQFF	TGCGCCAGCAGCTTTGGCCGACCCGGGGATGAGCAGTTCTTC
TRBV7-9	NA	NA	TRBJ2-5	CASSLDLSGAGTQYF	TGTGCCAGCAGCTTAGATCTGTCAGGGGCTGGGACCCAGTACTTC
TRBV28	NA	NA	TRBJ1-1	CASSQTRNSEAFF	TGTGCCAGCAGTCAAACTCGCAACTCTGAAGCTTTCTTT
TRBV5-1	NA	TRBD2	TRBJ2-3	CASSSGGSGGFPADTQYF	TGCGCCAGCAGCTCCGGGGGCAGCGGGGGGTTCCCCGCAGATACGCAGTATTTT
TRBV5-5	NA	NA	TRBJ2-7	CASSPGAFSPLF	TGTGCCAGCAGCCCCGGGGCCTTCTCCCCACTCTTC
TRBV5-1	NA	TRBD2	TRBJ2-3	CASSLGLAGGITDTQYF	TGCGCCAGCAGCTTGGGACTAGCGGGAGGGATCACAGATACGCAGTATTTT
TRBV5-1	NA	TRBD2	TRBJ2-7	CASSPWTSGSSYEQYF	TGCGCCAGCAGCCCCTGGACTAGCGGGAGCTCCTACGAGCAGTACTTC
TRBV7-9	NA	TRBD1	TRBJ1-5	CASSQHDREGQPQHF	TGTGCCAGCAGCCAGCACGACAGGGAGGGTCAGCCCCAGCATTTT
TRBV2	NA	NA	TRBJ1-4	CASTRGSTNEKLFF	TGTGCCAGCACCAGGGGATCAACTAATGAAAAACTGTTTTTT
TRBV19	NA	TRBD1	TRBJ2-7	CASSIQGAGTGYEQYF	TGTGCCAGTAGTATACAGGGGGCGGGCACCGGCTACGAGCAGTACTTC
TRBV2	NA	NA	TRBJ1-1	CASSVFLQNTEAFF	TGTGCCAGCAGTGTTTTTTTACAGAACACTGAAGCTTTCTTT
TRBV18	NA	TRBD2	TRBJ2-5	CASSLSGSGETQYF	TGTGCCAGCTCATTGAGCGGGAGTGGTGAGACCCAGTACTTC
TRBV18	NA	NA	TRBJ2-2	CASSQQNTGELFF	TGTGCCAGCTCACAACAGAACACCGGGGAGCTGTTTTTT
TRBV19	NA	NA	TRBJ2-7	CASSIQGQTYEQYF	TGTGCCAGTAGTATTCAGGGACAAACCTACGAGCAGTACTTC
TRBV7-9	NA	NA	TRBJ2-5	CASSLGSTVAKETQYF	TGTGCCAGCAGCTTGGGTTCTACCGTCGCTAAAGAGACCCAGTACTTC
TRBV5-8	NA	TRBD2	TRBJ2-2	CASSLLVLAGLTGELFF	TGTGCCAGCAGCTTGTTGGTACTAGCGGGACTCACCGGGGAGCTGTTTTTT
TRBV5-4	NA	TRBD2	TRBJ2-1	CASSPQSGGSRNEQFF	TGTGCCAGCAGCCCGCAGTCAGGCGGGAGCAGGAATGAGCAGTTCTTC
TRBV5-1	NA	TRBD1	TRBJ2-1	CASSRDRVMDNEQFF	TGCGCCAGCAGCCGGGACAGGGTCATGGACAATGAGCAGTTCTTC
TRBV27	NA	TRBD1	TRBJ2-6	CASCRGSGANVLTF	TGTGCCAGCTGCAGGGGGTCTGGGGCCAACGTCCTGACTTTC
TRBV4-2	NA	NA	TRBJ2-1	CASSQETTSTGEQFF	TGTGCCAGCAGCCAAGAGACTACTAGCACTGGTGAGCAGTTCTTC
TRBV18	NA	NA	TRBJ2-1	CASSPSSLSSYNEQFF	TGTGCCAGCTCACCCTCAAGCCTATCCTCCTACAATGAGCAGTTCTTC
TRBV13	NA	TRBD1	TRBJ2-3	CASGGQGFNGDTQYF	TGTGCCAGCGGGGGACAGGGATTCAATGGAGATACGCAGTATTTT
TRBV5-1	NA	NA	TRBJ2-3	CASSLGMSYDTQYF	TGCGCCAGCAGCTTGGGTATGAGCTACGATACGCAGTATTTT
TRBV7-2	NA	NA	TRBJ2-1	CASSLAGTTNEQFF	TGTGCCAGCAGCCTCGCCGGGACAACCAATGAGCAGTTCTTC
TRBV27	NA	TRBD1	TRBJ2-7	CASSSGTGGSYEQYF	TGTGCCAGCAGTTCCGGGACAGGGGGCTCCTACGAGCAGTACTTC
TRBV30	once	TRBD1	TRBJ1-6	CACTPGGGSYNSPLHF	TGTGCCTGCACCCCAGGGGGCGGCTCCTATAATTCACCCCTCCACTTT
TRBV21-1	NA	NA	TRBJ2-4	CASSDKGQAGLVKNIQYF	TGTGCCAGCAGCGATAAAGGACAGGCCGGGTTGGTCAAAAACATTCAGTACTTC
TRBV10-2	NA	NA	TRBJ2-3	CASSESGAAGDTQYF	TGCGCCAGCAGTGAGTCGGGGGCCGCGGGAGATACGCAGTATTTT
TRBV7-2	NA	TRBD1	TRBJ2-7	CASSSLQGAPYEQYF	TGTGCCAGCAGCTCTTTACAGGGGGCCCCCTACGAGCAGTACTTC
TRBV29-1	NA	NA	TRBJ1-5	CSVGDGDQPQHF	TGCAGCGTTGGGGACGGGGATCAGCCCCAGCATTTT
TRBV11-3	NA	NA	TRBJ2-1	CASSPQPLDEQFF	TGTGCCAGCAGCCCCCAGCCATTGGATGAGCAGTTCTTC
TRBV5-4	few	TRBD1	TRBJ1-1	CASSSAGQGHTEAFF	TGTGCCAGCAGCTCCGCGGGACAGGGGCACACTGAAGCTTTCTTT
TRBV29-1	NA	NA	TRBJ2-3	CSVDRGATTSTDTQYF	TGCAGCGTTGACAGGGGCGCGACTACTAGCACAGATACGCAGTATTTT
TRBV7-6	NA	TRBD1	TRBJ2-7	CASSLRTGADEQYF	TGTGCCAGCAGCTTAAGGACAGGGGCGGATGAGCAGTACTTC
TRBV28	few	NA	TRBJ1-2	CASRGEYYGYTF	TGTGCCAGCAGGGGGGAGTACTATGGCTACACCTTC
TRBV6-5	once	NA	TRBJ2-7	CASSFPGKPYEQYF	TGTGCCAGCAGTTTCCCGGGAAAACCCTACGAGCAGTACTTC
TRBV27	NA	NA	TRBJ2-3	CASSLKGRTGTDTQYF	TGTGCCAGCAGTTTGAAAGGTCGGACCGGCACAGATACGCAGTATTTT
TRBV28	NA	TRBD2	TRBJ2-1	CASNPSGRIVNEQFF	TGTGCCAGCAACCCAAGCGGGAGAATCGTCAATGAGCAGTTCTTC
TRBV19	NA	NA	TRBJ2-2	CASSMGTRVTGELFF	TGTGCCAGTAGTATGGGGACAAGGGTCACCGGGGAGCTGTTTTTT
TRBV5-1	NA	NA	TRBJ2-3	CASSLVGPGTDTQYF	TGCGCCAGCAGCTTGGTCGGGCCGGGGACAGATACGCAGTATTTT
TRBV9	NA	NA	TRBJ2-1	CASSTTGNEQFF	TGTGCCAGCAGTACTACAGGGAATGAGCAGTTCTTC